A selection of T cell receptor beta chains follows, all from one sample in a study of T cells in Graves' hyperthyroidism and ophthalmopathy. From the multiplex PCR reads, TCRdb called clonotypes with MiXCR, one entry per CDR3 protein. The sample records approximately 620,000 distinct CDR3 sequences, approximately 14% being singletons. Specimen: blood. These TCRs come from a woman aged 25 to 39 with Graves' hyperthyroidism that later progressed to Graves' ophthalmopathy. The CDR3 runs from the conserved cysteine through the conserved F or W. Each record gives: V gene, clone size, J gene, CDR3 protein. Clone size appears in some rows only: once, few, many, or a class for an expanded clone.

V: TRBV11-2; size: -; J: TRBJ1-1; CDR3: CASSLPLENTEAFF
V: TRBV9; size: few; J: TRBJ2-1; CDR3: CASSEAGVGLNEQFF
V: TRBV12-3/TRBV12-4; size: many; J: TRBJ2-2; CDR3: CASSKDRATGELFF
V: TRBV29-1; size: many; J: TRBJ1-5; CDR3: CSVVTGGPPYQPQHF
V: TRBV14; size: few; J: TRBJ2-6; CDR3: CASSQVGTGANVLTF
V: TRBV6-1; size: -; J: TRBJ2-1; CDR3: CASGPTSWDEQFF
V: TRBV20-1; size: -; J: TRBJ2-7; CDR3: CSAQNDREVYEQYF
V: TRBV6-1; size: many; J: TRBJ1-1; CDR3: CASSFAQGRTEAFF
V: TRBV3-1; size: few; J: TRBJ2-7; CDR3: CASSQLGQDYEQYF
V: TRBV4-3; size: few; J: TRBJ2-7; CDR3: CASSQESSSSYEQYF
V: TRBV19; size: many; J: TRBJ2-5; CDR3: CASSAHGTNKGTQYF
V: TRBV7-2; size: many; J: TRBJ1-3; CDR3: CASSYPPGTGNTIYF
V: TRBV20-1; size: -; J: TRBJ2-1; CDR3: CSVTMNGVGAGNEQFF
V: TRBV7-9; size: many; J: TRBJ2-4; CDR3: CASNQEGAKNIQYF
V: TRBV3-1; size: -; J: TRBJ1-5; CDR3: CASSHRGHQPQHF
V: TRBV6-5; size: -; J: TRBJ2-2; CDR3: CASSFSGLAGVTGELFF
V: TRBV29-1; size: few; J: TRBJ2-1; CDR3: CSVERGSSYNEQFF
V: TRBV2; size: many; J: TRBJ2-2; CDR3: CASSEEASRNTGELFF
V: TRBV13; size: once; J: TRBJ2-7; CDR3: CASSLEGSYEQCF
V: TRBV24-1; size: many; J: TRBJ1-2; CDR3: CATSDHIVGYTF
V: TRBV11-2; size: many; J: TRBJ1-3; CDR3: CASSLQTGAEGNTIYF
V: TRBV28; size: many; J: TRBJ2-7; CDR3: CASSSQSSGMLSEQYF
V: TRBV11-2; size: many; J: TRBJ2-7; CDR3: CASSLVSGYEQYF
V: TRBV19; size: few; J: TRBJ2-1; CDR3: CASSRMGLAAFNEQFF
V: TRBV12-3/TRBV12-4; size: many; J: TRBJ2-7; CDR3: CASSLGLAGGRSYEQYF